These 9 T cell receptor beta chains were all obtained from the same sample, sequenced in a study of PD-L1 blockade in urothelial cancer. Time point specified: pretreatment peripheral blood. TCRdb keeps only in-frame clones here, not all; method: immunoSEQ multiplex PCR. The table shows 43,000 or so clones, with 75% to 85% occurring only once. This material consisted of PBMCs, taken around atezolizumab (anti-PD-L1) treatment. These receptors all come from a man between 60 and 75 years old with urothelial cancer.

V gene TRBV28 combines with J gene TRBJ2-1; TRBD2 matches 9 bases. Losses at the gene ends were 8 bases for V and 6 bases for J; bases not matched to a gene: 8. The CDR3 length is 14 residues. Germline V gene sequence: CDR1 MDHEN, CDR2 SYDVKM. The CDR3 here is CASEAGGGRNEQFF. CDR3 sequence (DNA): TGTGCCAGCGAAGCGGGAGGTGGGCGCAATGAGCAGTTCTTC.

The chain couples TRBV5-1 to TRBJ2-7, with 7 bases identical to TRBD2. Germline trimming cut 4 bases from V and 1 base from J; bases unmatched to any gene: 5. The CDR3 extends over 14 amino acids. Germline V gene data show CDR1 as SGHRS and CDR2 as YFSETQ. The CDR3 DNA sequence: TGCGCCAGCAGCCCCGGGACTACGTCCTACGAGCAGTACTTC. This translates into CASSPGTTSYEQYF.

CDR3 sequence (DNA): TGTGCCAGCAGTTACTCACAGGGAAATTCCGAGCAGTACTTC. Protein sequence: CASSYSQGNSEQYF. The chain employs TRBV6-5 and TRBJ2-7, with D possibly matching TRBD1 (6 bases). Per germline, CDR1 MNHEY and CDR2 SVGAGI. This CDR3 spans 14 amino acids. Trimming removed 0 bases at V and 6 bases at J, with 12 bases between.

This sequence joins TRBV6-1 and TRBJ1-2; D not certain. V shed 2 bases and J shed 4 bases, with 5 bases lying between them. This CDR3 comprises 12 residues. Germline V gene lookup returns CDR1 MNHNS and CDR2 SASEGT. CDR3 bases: TGTGCCAGCAGTGAAACCGGCTATGGCTACACCTTC. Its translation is CASSETGYGYTF.

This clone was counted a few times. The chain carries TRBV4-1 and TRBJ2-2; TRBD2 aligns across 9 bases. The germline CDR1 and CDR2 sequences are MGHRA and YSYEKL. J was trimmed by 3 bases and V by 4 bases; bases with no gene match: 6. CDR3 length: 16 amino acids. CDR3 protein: CASSRRTSVYTGELFF. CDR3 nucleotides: TGCGCCAGCAGCCGGCGGACTAGCGTCTACACCGGGGAGCTGTTTTTT.

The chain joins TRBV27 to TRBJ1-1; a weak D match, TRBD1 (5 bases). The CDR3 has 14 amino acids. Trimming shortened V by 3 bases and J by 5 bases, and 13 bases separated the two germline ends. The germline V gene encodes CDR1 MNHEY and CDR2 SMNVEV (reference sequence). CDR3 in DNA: TGTGCCAGCAGTTTTCAAGGACAACGGACTGAAGCTTTCTTT. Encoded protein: CASSFQGQRTEAFF.

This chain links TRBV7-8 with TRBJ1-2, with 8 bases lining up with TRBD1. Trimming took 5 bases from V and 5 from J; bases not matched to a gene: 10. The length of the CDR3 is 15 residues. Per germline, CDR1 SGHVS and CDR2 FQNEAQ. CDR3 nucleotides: TGTGCCAGCAGCCCGAGGACAGGGCTGGGGTATGGCTACACCTTC. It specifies CASSPRTGLGYGYTF.

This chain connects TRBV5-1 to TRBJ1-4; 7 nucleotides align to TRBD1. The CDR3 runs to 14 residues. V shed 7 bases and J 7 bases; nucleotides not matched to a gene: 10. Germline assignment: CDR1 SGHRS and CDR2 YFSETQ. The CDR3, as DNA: TGCGCCAGCGGGGAATATGACAGGGTTGAAAAACTGTTTTTT. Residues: CASGEYDRVEKLFF.

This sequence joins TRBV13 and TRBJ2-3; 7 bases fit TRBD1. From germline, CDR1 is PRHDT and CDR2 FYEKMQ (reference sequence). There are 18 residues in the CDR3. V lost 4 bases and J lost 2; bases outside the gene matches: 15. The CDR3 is CASSSPLELTGPTDTQYF. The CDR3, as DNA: TGTGCCAGCAGCTCCCCTTTAGAATTGACAGGGCCCACAGATACGCAGTATTTT.